Sequencing of this T cell receptor (beta chain) was carried out in a study of blood T cell repertoires in COVID-19. Using immunoSEQ multiplex PCR, the repertoire was profiled, and TCRdb retains in-frame clones only, with some absent. The sample lists around 130,000 clones, about four fifths occurring once. The CDR3 is 15 residues long. V was trimmed by 6 bases and J by 13 bases, leaving 22 bases between them. From germline, CDR1 is MDHEN and CDR2 SYDVKM. The sequence was obtained from a man aged 25-40 years with COVID-19, enrolled during active disease. The sequenced material came from peripheral blood. J is TRBJ1-6 and V is TRBV28; TRBD1 might be the D (6 bases). CDR3 sequence reads: CASRTNDRQLGPLHF. The DNA for the CDR3 is TGTGCCAGCAGAACCAATGACAGGCAGCTTGGGCCCCTCCACTTT. Complete variable domain (other parts from reference TRBV28 and TRBJ1-6): DVKVTQSSRYLVKRTGEKVFLECVQDMDHENMFWYRQDPGLGLRLIYFSYDVKMKEKGDIPEGYSVSREKKERFSLILESASTNQTSMYLCASRTNDRQLGPLHFGNGTRLTVT.